This TCR beta chain came from a study of blood T cell repertoires in COVID-19. In the study overall: The origin of the acute and convalescent COVID-19 samples was the United States, Italy and Spain. Nucleic acid was either cDNA or gDNA, and it came from T cells, B-cell-depleted T cells, or PBMCs.

Sequencing used immunoSEQ multiplex PCR; TCRdb keeps in-frame clones, though not all of them. Here the sample spans around 300,000 clones, 88% being singletons. Germline values: CDR1 DFQATT, CDR2 SNEGSKA (reference sequence). The CDR3 covers 14 residues. The ends lost 3 bases at V and 0 bases at J; junction bases unmatched: 1. The chain couples TRBV20-1 to TRBJ2-3, with TRBD1 matching over 9 bases. The sample was PBMCs or T cells enriched from blood (not recorded which). The sequence was obtained from a woman between 50 and 59 years old who had recovered from COVID-19. As DNA, the CDR3 is TGCAGTGCTAGTGGACAGGGGAGCACAGATACGCAGTATTTT. Residues: CSASGQGSTDTQYF.